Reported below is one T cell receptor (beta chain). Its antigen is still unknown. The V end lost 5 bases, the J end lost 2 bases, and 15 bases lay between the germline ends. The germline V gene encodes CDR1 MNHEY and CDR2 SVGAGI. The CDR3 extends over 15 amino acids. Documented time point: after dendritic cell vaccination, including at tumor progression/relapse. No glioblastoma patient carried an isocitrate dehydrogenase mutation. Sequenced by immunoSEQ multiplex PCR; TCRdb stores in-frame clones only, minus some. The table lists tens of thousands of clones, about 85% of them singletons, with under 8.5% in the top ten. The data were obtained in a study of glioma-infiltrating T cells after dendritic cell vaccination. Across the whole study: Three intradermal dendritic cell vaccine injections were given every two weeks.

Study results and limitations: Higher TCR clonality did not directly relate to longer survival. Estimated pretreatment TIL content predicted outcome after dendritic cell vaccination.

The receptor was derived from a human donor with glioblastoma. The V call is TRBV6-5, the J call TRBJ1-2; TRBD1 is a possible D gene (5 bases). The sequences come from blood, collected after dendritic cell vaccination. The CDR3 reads CASSNDRRGNYGYTF. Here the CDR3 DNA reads TGTGCCAGCAGTAACGACCGAAGGGGAAACTATGGCTACACCTTC.